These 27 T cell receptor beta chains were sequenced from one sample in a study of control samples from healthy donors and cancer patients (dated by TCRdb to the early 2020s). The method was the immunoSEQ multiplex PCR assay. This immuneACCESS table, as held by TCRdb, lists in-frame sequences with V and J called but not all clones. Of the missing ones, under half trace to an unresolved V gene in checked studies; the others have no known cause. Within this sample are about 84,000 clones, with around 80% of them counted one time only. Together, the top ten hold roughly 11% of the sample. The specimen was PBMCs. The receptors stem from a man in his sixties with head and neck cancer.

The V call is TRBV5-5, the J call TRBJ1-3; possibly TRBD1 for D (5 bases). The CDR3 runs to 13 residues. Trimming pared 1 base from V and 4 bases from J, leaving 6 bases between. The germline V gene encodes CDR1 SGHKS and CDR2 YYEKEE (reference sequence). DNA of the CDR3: TGTGCCAGCAGCTTGAGGGGAGGAAACACCATATATTTT. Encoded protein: CASSLRGGNTIYF.

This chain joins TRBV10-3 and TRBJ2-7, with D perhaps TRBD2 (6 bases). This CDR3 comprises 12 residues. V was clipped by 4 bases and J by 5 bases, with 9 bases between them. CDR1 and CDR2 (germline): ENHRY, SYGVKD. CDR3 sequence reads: CAISAGVHEQYF. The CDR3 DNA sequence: TGTGCCATCAGTGCGGGGGTTCACGAGCAGTACTTC.

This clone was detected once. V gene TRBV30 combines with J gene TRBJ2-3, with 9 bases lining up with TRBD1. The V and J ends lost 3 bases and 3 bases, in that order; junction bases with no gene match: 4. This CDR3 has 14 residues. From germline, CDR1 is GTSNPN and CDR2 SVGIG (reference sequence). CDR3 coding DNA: TGTGCCTGGAGGGGACAGGGACGGACAGATACGCAGTATTTT. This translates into CAWRGQGRTDTQYF.

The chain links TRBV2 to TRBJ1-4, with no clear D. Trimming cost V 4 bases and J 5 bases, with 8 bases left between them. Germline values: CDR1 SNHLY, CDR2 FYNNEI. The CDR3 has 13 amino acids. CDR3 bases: TGTGCCAGCAGTGGCAGACAAAATGAAAAACTGTTTTTT. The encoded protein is CASSGRQNEKLFF.

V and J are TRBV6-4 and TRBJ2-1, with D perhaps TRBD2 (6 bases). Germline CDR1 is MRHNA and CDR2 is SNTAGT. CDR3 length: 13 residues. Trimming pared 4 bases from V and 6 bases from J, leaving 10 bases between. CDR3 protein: CASSGISGNEQFF. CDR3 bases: TGTGCCAGCAGTGGGATTAGCGGCAATGAGCAGTTCTTC.

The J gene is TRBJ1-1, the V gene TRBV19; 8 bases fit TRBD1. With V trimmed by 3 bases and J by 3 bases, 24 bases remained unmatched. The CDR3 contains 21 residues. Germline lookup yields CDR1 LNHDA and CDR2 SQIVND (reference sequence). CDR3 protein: CASSMKSGGSDLTPFDTEAFF. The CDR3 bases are TGTGCCAGTAGTATGAAGTCAGGGGGCAGCGACCTTACCCCCTTTGACACTGAAGCTTTCTTT.

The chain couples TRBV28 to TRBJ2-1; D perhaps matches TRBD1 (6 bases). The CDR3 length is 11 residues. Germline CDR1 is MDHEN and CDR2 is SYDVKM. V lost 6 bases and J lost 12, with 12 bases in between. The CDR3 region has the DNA TGTGCCAGCAGGTTACAGGGATTGCAGTTCTTC. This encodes CASRLQGLQFF.

CDR3 loop: CASSTRTTGEAEAFF. The CDR3 DNA follows: TGTGCCAGCAGTACACGTACTACAGGGGAGGCTGAAGCTTTCTTT. J is TRBJ1-1 and V is TRBV6-5; 7 nucleotides line up with TRBD1. The germline CDR1 and CDR2 sequences are MNHEY and SVGAGI. The CDR3 runs 15 residues. The trim removed 5 bases at V and 6 bases at J, leaving 12 bases unmatched.

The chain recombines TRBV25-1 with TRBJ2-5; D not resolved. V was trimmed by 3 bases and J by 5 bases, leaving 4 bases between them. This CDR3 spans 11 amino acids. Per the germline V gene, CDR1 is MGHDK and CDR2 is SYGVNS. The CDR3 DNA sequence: TGTGCCAGCAGTGATTGGGAGACCCAGTACTTC. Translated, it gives CASSDWETQYF.

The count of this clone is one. CDR3 in DNA: TGTGCCAGCAGCTTTCGGACCAGCAATGAGCAGTTCTTC. Amino acids: CASSFRTSNEQFF. The gene calls are TRBV7-2 and TRBJ2-1, with D hard to call. V lost 3 bases and J lost 6, with 9 bases in between. Germline V lookup: CDR1 SGHTA, CDR2 FQGNSA. The CDR3 is 13 amino acids.

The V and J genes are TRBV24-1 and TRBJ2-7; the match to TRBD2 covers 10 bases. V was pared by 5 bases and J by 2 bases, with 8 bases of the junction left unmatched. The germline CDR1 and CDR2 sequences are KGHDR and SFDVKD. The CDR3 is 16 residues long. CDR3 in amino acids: CATSGGPSGSPYEQYF. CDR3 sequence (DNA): TGTGCCACCAGTGGGGGCCCTAGCGGGAGCCCCTACGAGCAGTACTTC.

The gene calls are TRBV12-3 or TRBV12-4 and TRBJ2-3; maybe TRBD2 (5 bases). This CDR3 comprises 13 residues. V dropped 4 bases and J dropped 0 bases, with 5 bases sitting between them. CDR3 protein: CASSWESTDTQYF. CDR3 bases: TGTGCCAGCAGTTGGGAGAGCACAGATACGCAGTATTTT.

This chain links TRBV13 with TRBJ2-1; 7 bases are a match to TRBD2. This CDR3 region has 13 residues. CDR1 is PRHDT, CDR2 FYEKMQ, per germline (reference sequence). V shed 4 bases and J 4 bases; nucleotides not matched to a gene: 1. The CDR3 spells CASSSGLYNEQFF. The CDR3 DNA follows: TGTGCCAGCAGCTCGGGACTATACAATGAGCAGTTCTTC.

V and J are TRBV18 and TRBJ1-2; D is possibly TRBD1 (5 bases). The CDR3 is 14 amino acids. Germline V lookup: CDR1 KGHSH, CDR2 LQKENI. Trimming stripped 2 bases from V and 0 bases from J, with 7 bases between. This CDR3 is CASSPDSANYGYTF. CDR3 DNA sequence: TGTGCCAGCTCACCAGACAGCGCTAACTATGGCTACACCTTC.

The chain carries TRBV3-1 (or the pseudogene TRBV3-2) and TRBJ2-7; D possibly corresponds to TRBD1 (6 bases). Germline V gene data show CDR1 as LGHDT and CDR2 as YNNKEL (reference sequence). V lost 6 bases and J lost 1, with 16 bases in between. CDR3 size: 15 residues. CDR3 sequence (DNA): TGTGCCAGCAGTATAGCCGGGACACAATCCTACGAGCAGTACTTC. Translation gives CASSIAGTQSYEQYF.

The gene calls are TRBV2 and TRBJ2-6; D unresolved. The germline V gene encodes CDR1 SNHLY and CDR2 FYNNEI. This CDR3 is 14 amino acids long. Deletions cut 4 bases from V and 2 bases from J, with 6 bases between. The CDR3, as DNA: TGTGCCAGCAGTGGGTACCCTGGGGCCAACGTCCTGACTTTC. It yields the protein CASSGYPGANVLTF.

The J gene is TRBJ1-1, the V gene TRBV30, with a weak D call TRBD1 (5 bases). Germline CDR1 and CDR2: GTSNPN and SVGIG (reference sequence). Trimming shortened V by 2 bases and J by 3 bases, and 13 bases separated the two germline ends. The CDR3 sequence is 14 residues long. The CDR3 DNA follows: TGTGCCTGGAGTCCAACGGGACTTGACACTGAAGCTTTCTTT. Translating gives CAWSPTGLDTEAFF.

CDR3 coding DNA: TGTGCCAGCAGCTTAGGGGACAGGGTGGACGGCTACACCTTC. Translating gives CASSLGDRVDGYTF. The chain couples TRBV7-2 to TRBJ1-2, with 9 bases aligning to TRBD1. The trim removed 1 base at V and 8 bases at J, leaving 5 bases unmatched. The CDR3 spans 14 residues. The germline V gene encodes CDR1 SGHTA and CDR2 FQGNSA. Full variable domain (outside the CDR3, taken from reference TRBV7-2 and TRBJ1-2): GAGVSQSPSNKVTEKGKDVELRCDPISGHTALYWYRQSLGQGLEFLIYFQGNSAPDKSGLPSDRFSAERTGGSVSTLTIQRTQQEDSAVYLCASSLGDRVDGYTFGSGTRLTVV.

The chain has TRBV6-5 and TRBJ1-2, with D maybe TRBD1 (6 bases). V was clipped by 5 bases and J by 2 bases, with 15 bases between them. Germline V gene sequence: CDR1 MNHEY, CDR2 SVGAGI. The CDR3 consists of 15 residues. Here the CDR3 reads CASSPAGAANYGYTF. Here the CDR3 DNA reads TGTGCCAGCAGTCCCGCAGGGGCCGCAAACTATGGCTACACCTTC.

The CDR3 DNA reads TGCGCCAGCAGCTTGGATTGGACAGGGTTCAATGAGCAGTTCTTC. It encodes CASSLDWTGFNEQFF. This chain joins TRBV5-1 and TRBJ2-1; 8 nucleotides align to TRBD1. V was pared by 0 bases and J by 6 bases, with 5 bases of the junction left unmatched. Germline V CDR1 and CDR2: SGHRS, YFSETQ. The CDR3 spans 15 residues.

The CDR3 sequence: CASSPPSLTLETQYF. The CDR3 DNA sequence: TGTGCCAGCTCACCACCGTCTCTAACCCTCGAGACCCAGTACTTC. This chain joins TRBV18 and TRBJ2-5; D ambiguous. The V gene's germline CDR1 is KGHSH and CDR2 LQKENI. CDR3 size: 15 residues. Trimming shortened V by 0 bases and J by 5 bases, and 13 bases separated the two germline ends.

The DNA of the CDR3 is TGTGCCAGCACCCCAACCAGCAGGGCCACAGAGACCCAGTACTTC. This gives the protein CASTPTSRATETQYF. The V gene is TRBV6-6, the J gene TRBJ2-5, with D maybe TRBD1 (5 bases). CDR1 and CDR2 from the germline V gene are MNHNY and SVGAGI (reference sequence). Trimming took 7 bases from V and 4 from J, leaving 19 bases between them. The CDR3 is made up of 15 amino acids.

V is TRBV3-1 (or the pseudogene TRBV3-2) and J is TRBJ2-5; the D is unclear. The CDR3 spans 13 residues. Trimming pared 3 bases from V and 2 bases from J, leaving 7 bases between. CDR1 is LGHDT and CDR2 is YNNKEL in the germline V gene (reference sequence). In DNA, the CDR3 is TGTGCCAGCAGCCAGTCCCTTCAAGAGACCCAGTACTTC. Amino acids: CASSQSLQETQYF.

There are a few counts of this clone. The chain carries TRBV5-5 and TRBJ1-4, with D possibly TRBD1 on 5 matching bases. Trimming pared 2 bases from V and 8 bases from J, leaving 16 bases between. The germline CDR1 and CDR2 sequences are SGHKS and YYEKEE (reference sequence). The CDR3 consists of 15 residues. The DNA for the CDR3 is TGTGCCAGCAGCTTAACTGACCTCGAGGGGGAAAAACTGTTTTTT. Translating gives CASSLTDLEGEKLFF.

CDR3 in DNA: TGCGCCAGCAGGCGAATCAGGAACACTGAAGCTTTCTTT. It translates to CASRRIRNTEAFF. J is TRBJ1-1 and V is TRBV4-1; D unresolved. The length of the CDR3 is 13 residues. The germline V gene encodes CDR1 MGHRA and CDR2 YSYEKL. V lost 6 bases and J lost 1, with 9 bases in between.

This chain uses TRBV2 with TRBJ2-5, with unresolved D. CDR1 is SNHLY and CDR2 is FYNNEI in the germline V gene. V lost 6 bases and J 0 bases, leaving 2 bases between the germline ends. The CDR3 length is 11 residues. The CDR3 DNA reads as TGTGCCAGCAGGTACCAAGAGACCCAGTACTTC. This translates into CASRYQETQYF.

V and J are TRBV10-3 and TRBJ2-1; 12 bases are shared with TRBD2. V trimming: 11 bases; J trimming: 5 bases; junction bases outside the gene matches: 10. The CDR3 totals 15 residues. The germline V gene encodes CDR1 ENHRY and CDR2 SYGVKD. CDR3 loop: CAVKGASGRDNEQFF. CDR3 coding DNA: TGTGCCGTAAAGGGGGCTAGCGGGAGGGACAATGAGCAGTTCTTC.